The 16 T cell receptor beta chains below all came from one sample that was sequenced in a study of PD-L1 blockade in urothelial cancer. This table comes from immunoSEQ multiplex PCR, and its TCRdb copy is limited to in-frame clones, with some not included. The sample records 30,000 to 40,000 clones, approximately 90% being singletons. Sample: PBMCs, taken around atezolizumab (anti-PD-L1) treatment. These receptors were taken from a man in his 70s with urothelial cancer.

The gene calls are TRBV15 and TRBJ2-3; D unresolved. The CDR3 has 15 amino acids. The V end lost 1 base, the J end lost 0 bases, and 8 bases lay between the germline ends. The germline gives CDR1 LNHNV, CDR2 YYDKDF (reference sequence). CDR3 nucleotides: TGTGCCACCAGCAGAGGCGCGACTAGCACAGATACGCAGTATTTT. It specifies CATSRGATSTDTQYF.

V and J are TRBV19 and TRBJ2-2; no reliable D call. CDR1 is LNHDA, CDR2 SQIVND, per germline (reference sequence). Trimming cost V 0 bases and J 10 bases, with 12 bases left between them. The CDR3 covers 14 residues. For the CDR3, the DNA is TGTGCCAGTAGTATAGAGGCCCCGGTAGCGGAGCTGTTTTTT. Protein product: CASSIEAPVAELFF.

The chain combines TRBV19 with TRBJ2-5; 8 bases are a match to TRBD2. The CDR3 is 12 residues long. With 2 bases clipped from V and 8 bases from J, the junction kept 1 base outside the gene matches. Germline V CDR1 and CDR2: LNHDA, SQIVND (reference sequence). The CDR3 bases are TGTGCCAGTAGTATATTAGCGGGAACCCAGTACTTC. Amino acids: CASSILAGTQYF.

This clone was seen a few times. The rearrangement uses TRBV6-1 and TRBJ1-2; TRBD1 agrees at 7 bases. Germline V gene sequence: CDR1 MNHNS, CDR2 SASEGT. Trimming removed 10 bases from V and 4 bases from J; junction bases left unmatched: 6. The length of the CDR3 is 12 residues. CDR3 coding DNA: TGTGCCACAGAAGGACAGGCCTATGGCTACACCTTC. Translation: CATEGQAYGYTF.

This clone was seen only once. V is TRBV10-3 and J is TRBJ2-3; TRBD2 aligns across 10 bases. Germline lookup yields CDR1 ENHRY and CDR2 SYGVKD. The CDR3 totals 14 residues. V shed 6 bases, J shed 6 bases, and the junction held 6 bases outside the gene matches. CDR3 protein: CAIRPAGGPDTQYF. CDR3 DNA sequence: TGTGCCATCAGGCCAGCGGGAGGGCCGGATACGCAGTATTTT.

V gene TRBV19 combines with J gene TRBJ1-3; D not certain. Trimming removed 1 base from V and 2 bases from J, with 9 bases in between. The germline CDR1 and CDR2 sequences are LNHDA and SQIVND (reference sequence). The CDR3 is 15 residues long. CDR3 loop: CASSIAAGTGNTIYF. For the CDR3, the DNA is TGTGCCAGTAGTATAGCGGCCGGGACTGGAAACACCATATATTTT.

The chain recombines TRBV5-4 with TRBJ1-2, with D possibly being TRBD1 (6 bases). Germline V gene data show CDR1 as SGHNT and CDR2 as YYREEE (reference sequence). Trimming pared 0 bases from V and 4 bases from J, leaving 10 bases between. This CDR3 has 14 amino acids. CDR3 protein: CASSLDRVGYGYTF. In DNA, the CDR3 is TGTGCCAGCAGCTTGGACAGGGTTGGCTATGGCTACACCTTC.

This rearrangement joins TRBV6-6 to TRBJ1-1; the D is unclear. Germline V gene data show CDR1 as MNHNY and CDR2 as SVGAGI (reference sequence). The ends were cut back, 0 bases at V and 8 bases at J, with 7 bases in the middle. The CDR3 is 12 amino acids. The CDR3 region has the DNA TGTGCCAGCAGTTACTCGAGCGGGGAAGCTTTCTTT. This codes for CASSYSSGEAFF.

This clone was detected a few times. The rearrangement links TRBV10-3 to TRBJ2-1; a weak D match, TRBD2 (5 bases). In germline, CDR1 is ENHRY, CDR2 SYGVKD. V gave up 0 bases and J gave up 4 bases, with 13 bases separating them. The CDR3 covers 16 residues. The CDR3, as DNA: TGTGCCATCAGTGAGTCGGGCGCTAGACTATACAATGAGCAGTTCTTC. It encodes CAISESGARLYNEQFF.

The V and J genes are TRBV10-3 and TRBJ2-7; 8 bases line up with TRBD2. Germline CDR1 reads ENHRY; CDR2 reads SYGVKD. V was clipped by 3 bases and J by 2 bases; unmatched bases: 6. The CDR3 sequence is 15 residues long. The DNA of the CDR3 is TGTGCCATCAGTGAAGGGGTAGCGGGGCCCTACGAGCAGTACTTC. Amino acids: CAISEGVAGPYEQYF.

V usage is TRBV2 and J usage is TRBJ2-1; 7 positions match TRBD2. This CDR3 spans 14 amino acids. Losses at the gene ends were 6 bases for V and 3 bases for J; bases not matched to a gene: 5. Germline CDR1 is SNHLY and CDR2 is FYNNEI. Written as DNA, the CDR3 is TGTGCCAGCAGGGCCAGCGGGGTCTACAATGAGCAGTTCTTC. Protein product: CASRASGVYNEQFF. Complete variable domain (other parts from reference TRBV2 and TRBJ2-1): EPEVTQTPSHQVTQMGQEVILRCVPISNHLYFYWYRQILGQKVEFLVSFYNNEISEKSEIFDDQFSVERPDGSNFTLKIRSTKLEDSAMYFCASRASGVYNEQFFGPGTRLTVL.

The V gene is TRBV5-1, the J gene TRBJ2-7, with D tentatively TRBD2 (6 bases). Trimming took 3 bases from V and 7 from J, leaving 17 bases between them. Germline V gene lookup returns CDR1 SGHRS and CDR2 YFSETQ. The CDR3 totals 14 residues. The CDR3 region has the DNA TGCGCCAGCAGCTCGGGAGCGGCGGTGGAAGAGCAGTACTTC. Protein sequence: CASSSGAAVEEQYF.

This clone occurred once. This rearrangement joins TRBV5-4 to TRBJ2-1; TRBD2 aligns across 7 bases. V dropped 4 bases and J dropped 7; count of bases not matched to a gene: 20. Germline V lookup: CDR1 SGHNT, CDR2 YYREEE (reference sequence). There are 18 residues in the CDR3. The CDR3 DNA sequence: TGTGCCAGCAGCCGTTTCCCCCTAACGGCGGGAGAAAAGAATGAGCAGTTCTTC. Translation: CASSRFPLTAGEKNEQFF.

The chain joins TRBV12-5 to TRBJ2-5; weak D call: TRBD1 (6 bases). Germline-derived CDR1 and CDR2 are LGHNT and FRNRAP. Trimming stripped 2 bases from V and 2 bases from J, with 9 bases between. The CDR3 consists of 14 residues. The chain's CDR3 is CASGLPGQQETQYF. CDR3 DNA sequence: TGTGCTAGTGGTTTGCCGGGACAACAAGAGACCCAGTACTTC.

V and J are TRBV5-1 and TRBJ2-7, with D perhaps matching TRBD2 (6 bases). The CDR3 spans 14 residues. Looked up from germline, CDR1 is SGHRS and CDR2 is YFSETQ. Trimming stripped 4 bases from V and 0 bases from J, with 11 bases between. CDR3 DNA: TGCGCCAGCAGCCCATTGACTAGCTCCTACGAGCAGTACTTC. Protein sequence: CASSPLTSSYEQYF.

This chain connects TRBV10-3 to TRBJ2-2; D unclear. Germline V gene sequence: CDR1 ENHRY, CDR2 SYGVKD. Trimming stripped 7 bases from V and 6 bases from J, with 9 bases between. This CDR3 contains 12 residues. CDR3 DNA sequence: TGTGCCATCAACCAGAGGTCCGGGGAGCTGTTTTTT. Amino acids: CAINQRSGELFF.